This entry lists 12 T cell receptor beta chains sequenced from one sample in a study of technical replicates of blood from a few donors. Repertoires were generated with immunoSEQ multiplex PCR, while TCRdb's copy carries only in-frame clones and drops some. The sample lists nearly 90,000 clones, approximately 95% occurring once. The specimen sequenced was T cells isolated from PBMCs. These receptors came from a human donor in good health.

The V and J genes are TRBV4-3 and TRBJ1-4; D call uncertain. CDR3 length: 16 residues. V was trimmed by 0 bases and J by 7 bases, leaving 15 bases between them. CDR1 and CDR2 from the germline V gene are LGHNA and YSLEER. The CDR3 coding sequence is TGCGCCAGCAGCCAAGATCCCACTGGACGGGGTGAAAAACTGTTTTTT. This sequence encodes CASSQDPTGRGEKLFF.

This clone was counted once. V gene TRBV6-5 combines with J gene TRBJ1-1; no definite D call. The V end was cut by 7 bases, the J end by 4 bases, with 10 bases between. This CDR3 comprises 12 residues. Germline CDR1 is MNHEY and CDR2 is SVGAGI. CDR3 DNA: TGTGCCAGCAACGGGGAGCTCACTGAAGCTTTCTTT. The encoded protein is CASNGELTEAFF.

This rearrangement joins TRBV9 to TRBJ1-1; 10 nucleotides line up with TRBD1. Germline assignment: CDR1 SGDLS and CDR2 YYNGEE. V dropped 6 bases and J dropped 4; count of bases not matched to a gene: 12. The length of the CDR3 is 16 residues. This CDR3 reads CASTSSGGQGFTEAFF. The DNA for the CDR3 is TGTGCCAGCACGAGTTCAGGGGGACAGGGGTTCACTGAAGCTTTCTTT.

The chain links TRBV7-6 to TRBJ2-1; TRBD2 aligns across 9 bases. This CDR3 region has 17 residues. The J segment lost 5 bases and the V segment lost 2 bases, leaving 10 bases of the junction unmatched. CDR1 SGHVS and CDR2 FNYEAQ come from the germline V gene. For the CDR3, the DNA is TGTGCCAGCAGCTTAACACCCGGGCTAGCGGGAAACAATGAGCAGTTCTTC. As protein: CASSLTPGLAGNNEQFF.

The chain is built from TRBV30 and TRBJ2-1; 8 nucleotides match TRBD1. In germline, CDR1 is GTSNPN, CDR2 SVGIG (reference sequence). This CDR3 has 14 amino acids. Losses at the gene ends were 4 bases for V and 6 bases for J; bases not matched to a gene: 8. CDR3 nucleotides: TGTGCCTGGAATAAAGGCAGGGGGCTCAATGAGCAGTTCTTC. It encodes CAWNKGRGLNEQFF.

In this sample, this clone turned up a few times. The chain recombines TRBV7-8 with TRBJ2-7; perhaps TRBD2 as D (5 bases). V lost 0 bases and J 3 bases, leaving 9 bases between the germline ends. Per the germline V gene, CDR1 is SGHVS and CDR2 is FQNEAQ. CDR3 length equals 14 residues. CDR3: CASSLAGVSYEQYF. The CDR3 DNA reads TGTGCCAGCAGCTTAGCGGGAGTGAGCTACGAGCAGTACTTC.

J is TRBJ1-3 and V is TRBV19; D may be TRBD1 (5 bases). Germline V CDR1 and CDR2: LNHDA, SQIVND (reference sequence). Trimming took 1 base from V and 4 from J, leaving 14 bases between them. The CDR3 contains 16 residues. This chain's CDR3 is CASSIGGGRTGNTIYF. For the CDR3, the DNA is TGTGCCAGTAGTATAGGGGGCGGCAGGACCGGAAACACCATATATTTT.

The V call is TRBV11-2, the J call TRBJ2-5; possible D gene TRBD1, 5 bases. The germline V and J ends were trimmed by 1 base and 1 base, with 10 bases remaining between them. The CDR3 sequence is 15 residues long. Germline CDR1 reads SGHAT; CDR2 reads FQNNGV. The CDR3 coding sequence is TGTGCCAGCAGCTTAGGACAGACCCCCCAAGAGACCCAGTACTTC. Protein: CASSLGQTPQETQYF.

This sequence joins TRBV5-1 and TRBJ2-7; TRBD1 matches at 8 bases. The germline V gene encodes CDR1 SGHRS and CDR2 YFSETQ. The J segment lost 1 base and the V segment lost 5 bases, leaving 8 bases of the junction unmatched. CDR3 length: 15 amino acids. The CDR3, as DNA: TGCGCCAGCAGAGAAACAGGGGGGCTATCCTACGAGCAGTACTTC. Translation: CASRETGGLSYEQYF.

The count of this clone is one. The gene calls are TRBV6-5 and TRBJ2-7; D possibly corresponds to TRBD1 (5 bases). The CDR3 sequence is 14 residues long. From germline, CDR1 is MNHEY and CDR2 SVGAGI. The V and J ends lost 5 bases and 0 bases respectively, with 11 bases between them. CDR3 sequence: CASSLSGYSYEQYF. In DNA, the CDR3 is TGTGCCAGCAGTCTCTCAGGGTACTCCTACGAGCAGTACTTC.

The J gene is TRBJ1-4, the V gene TRBV6-5; maybe TRBD1 (6 bases). Between the trimmed V and J ends, which lost 8 bases and 0 bases, there was a span of 13 bases. CDR3 length equals 15 residues. The germline gives CDR1 MNHEY, CDR2 SVGAGI. As DNA, the CDR3 is TGTGCCAGCTCACAGGGACTAACAACTAATGAAAAACTGTTTTTT. The encoded protein is CASSQGLTTNEKLFF.

The chain is built from TRBV30 and TRBJ1-1, with D unresolved. V was clipped by 5 bases and J by 1 base, with 17 bases between them. The CDR3 contains 15 residues. Germline loops: CDR1 GTSNPN, CDR2 SVGIG (reference sequence). Here the CDR3 DNA reads TGTGCCTGGGTTGACGAGTCGCGGGGGAACACTGAAGCTTTCTTT. Its protein product is CAWVDESRGNTEAFF.